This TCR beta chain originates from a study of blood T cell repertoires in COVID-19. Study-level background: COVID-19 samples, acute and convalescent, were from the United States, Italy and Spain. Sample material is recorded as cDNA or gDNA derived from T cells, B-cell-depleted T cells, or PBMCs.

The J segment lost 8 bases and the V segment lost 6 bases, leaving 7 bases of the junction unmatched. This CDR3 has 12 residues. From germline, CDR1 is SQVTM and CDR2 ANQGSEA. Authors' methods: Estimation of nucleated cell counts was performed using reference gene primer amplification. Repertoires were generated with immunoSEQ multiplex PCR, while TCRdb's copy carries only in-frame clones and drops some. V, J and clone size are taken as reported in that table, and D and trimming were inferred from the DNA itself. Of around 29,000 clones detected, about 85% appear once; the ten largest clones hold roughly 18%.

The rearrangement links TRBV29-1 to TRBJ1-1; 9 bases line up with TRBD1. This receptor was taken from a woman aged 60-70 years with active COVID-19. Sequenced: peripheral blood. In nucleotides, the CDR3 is TGCAGCGTACAGACAGGGGGGGCGGAAGCTTTCTTT. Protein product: CSVQTGGAEAFF. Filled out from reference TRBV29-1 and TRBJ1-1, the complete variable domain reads SAVISQKPSRDICQRGTSLTIQCQVDSQVTMMFWYRQQPGQSLTLIATANQGSEATYESGFVIDKFPISRPNLTFSTLTVSNMSPEDSSIYLCSVQTGGAEAFFGQGTRLTVV.